The 18 T cell receptor beta chains below come from one sample, sequenced in a study of blood T cell repertoires in COVID-19. The protocol was immunoSEQ multiplex PCR, while the TCRdb copy is restricted to in-frame clones and leaves out a portion. The table lists tens of thousands of clones, approximately 88% of them singletons. Sequencing was done on a sample of peripheral blood. Receptors were obtained from a man over 45 with active COVID-19.

This clone was found once. V gene TRBV11-3 combines with J gene TRBJ2-5, with 11 nucleotides matching TRBD2. CDR1 is SGHNT and CDR2 is YENEEA in the germline V gene. V was pared by 5 bases and J by 3 bases, with 5 bases of the junction left unmatched. The CDR3 extends over 15 amino acids. In DNA form, the CDR3 reads TGTGCCAGCAGCCGGGGACTAGCGGTAAAAGAGACCCAGTACTTC. Amino acid sequence: CASSRGLAVKETQYF.

The chain links TRBV4-3 to TRBJ2-1; D not resolved. Germline V lookup: CDR1 LGHNA, CDR2 YSLEER. The CDR3 is 11 amino acids. Trimming pared 3 bases from V and 6 bases from J, leaving 3 bases between. CDR3 sequence (DNA): TGCGCCAGCAGCCACGGCAATGAGCAGTTCTTC. Protein sequence: CASSHGNEQFF.

This clone was counted once. V gene TRBV6-2 or TRBV6-3 combines with J gene TRBJ2-4, with TRBD2 matching 9 bases. This CDR3 region has 16 residues. The J segment lost 7 bases and the V segment lost 2 bases, leaving 9 bases of the junction unmatched. The V gene's germline CDR1 is MNHEY and CDR2 SVGEGT. The CDR3 region is CASSYGASGRRNIQYF. As DNA, the CDR3 is TGTGCCAGCAGTTACGGGGCAAGCGGGAGGAGGAACATTCAGTACTTC.

This chain uses TRBV3-1 (or the pseudogene TRBV3-2) with TRBJ2-5, with TRBD2 identical over 10 bases. J was trimmed by 3 bases and V by 3 bases; bases with no gene match: 10. The CDR3 covers 17 residues. The germline gives CDR1 LGHDT, CDR2 YNNKEL (reference sequence). The CDR3 loop reads CASSHWRLAGAEETQYF. CDR3 nucleotides: TGTGCCAGCAGCCACTGGCGGCTAGCGGGGGCGGAAGAGACCCAGTACTTC.

The DNA of the CDR3 is TGTGCCAGCAGTTTCTTATTTTTCGGGACAGGGAATGCCGGAAACACCATATATTTT. It codes for CASSFLFFGTGNAGNTIYF. J is TRBJ1-3 and V is TRBV28; 9 nucleotides match TRBD1. The CDR3 length is 19 residues. After removal of 3 bases from V and 4 bases from J, the junction contained 16 bases not matched to a gene. Germline V lookup: CDR1 MDHEN, CDR2 SYDVKM. Full variable domain (remainder filled in from reference TRBV28 and TRBJ1-3): DVKVTQSSRYLVKRTGEKVFLECVQDMDHENMFWYRQDPGLGLRLIYFSYDVKMKEKGDIPEGYSVSREKKERFSLILESASTNQTSMYLCASSFLFFGTGNAGNTIYFGEGSWLTVV.

The CDR3 protein is CASSPPTGGASTDTQYF. CDR3 in DNA: TGTGCCAGCTCACCACCCACAGGTGGGGCTAGCACAGATACGCAGTATTTT. The chain links TRBV18 to TRBJ2-3; a possible D gene is TRBD1 (5 bases). CDR1 KGHSH and CDR2 LQKENI come from the germline V gene. The V and J ends lost 0 bases and 0 bases respectively, with 13 bases between them. This CDR3 is 17 amino acids long.

This rearrangement joins TRBV19 to TRBJ2-1; 11 nucleotides match TRBD2. CDR1 is LNHDA, CDR2 SQIVND, per germline (reference sequence). The junction had 11 bases not matched to a gene; V was cut back by 6 bases and J by 7 bases. The CDR3 length is 16 residues. The CDR3 nucleotides read TGTGCCAGTAGCCAATCTCTAGCGGGAGGTTTAAATGAGCAGTTCTTC. This codes for CASSQSLAGGLNEQFF.

The chain employs TRBV6-5 and TRBJ2-7, with 11 bases matching TRBD2. V trimming: 2 bases; J trimming: 7 bases; junction bases outside the gene matches: 7. Germline loops: CDR1 MNHEY, CDR2 SVGAGI. The CDR3 has 15 residues. The DNA for the CDR3 is TGTGCCAGCAGTTACGATAGCGGGGGGGCGAGGGAGCAGTACTTC. The encoded protein is CASSYDSGGAREQYF.

This sequence joins TRBV3-1 (or the pseudogene TRBV3-2) and TRBJ1-6, with TRBD1 matching over 10 bases. Germline CDR1 is LGHDT and CDR2 is YNNKEL (reference sequence). This CDR3 comprises 15 residues. Losses at the gene ends were 4 bases for V and 6 bases for J; bases not matched to a gene: 3. CDR3 sequence reads: CASSPGTGVNSPLHF. For the CDR3, the DNA is TGTGCCAGCAGCCCCGGGACAGGGGTTAATTCACCCCTCCACTTT.

The chain employs TRBV7-2 and TRBJ1-1; D call uncertain. Germline CDR1 SGHTA, CDR2 FQGNSA. The CDR3 runs to 12 residues. The V end lost 1 base, the J end lost 11 bases, and 11 bases lay between the germline ends. This chain's CDR3 is CASSLGEGRAFF. The CDR3 DNA reads as TGTGCCAGCAGCTTAGGAGAGGGTAGGGCTTTCTTT.

The rearrangement links TRBV5-4 to TRBJ1-4; D might be TRBD1 (6 bases). The CDR3 is 14 amino acids. Germline V gene lookup returns CDR1 SGHNT and CDR2 YYREEE (reference sequence). The V end lost 4 bases, the J end lost 7 bases, and 14 bases lay between the germline ends. In nucleotides, the CDR3 is TGTGCCAGCAGCGCTTCAGGGGTCGGTGAAAAACTGTTTTTT. It translates to CASSASGVGEKLFF.

The chain has TRBV18 and TRBJ2-1; TRBD2 is a possible D gene (5 bases). This CDR3 is 15 amino acids long. Germline values: CDR1 KGHSH, CDR2 LQKENI. V gave up 3 bases and J gave up 7 bases, with 16 bases separating them. CDR3 nucleotide sequence: TGTGCCAGCTCACCTCCTGAGGCCACGGGGAATGAGCAGTTCTTC. Amino acid sequence: CASSPPEATGNEQFF.

The CDR3, as DNA: TGTGCCTGGAGTGAGCGGGCTGGCTACACCTTC. It encodes CAWSERAGYTF. The chain combines TRBV30 with TRBJ1-2; D gene unclear. CDR3 length: 11 amino acids. From germline, CDR1 is GTSNPN and CDR2 SVGIG (reference sequence). The ends were cut back, 1 base at V and 7 bases at J, with 7 bases in the middle.

This chain links TRBV14 with TRBJ1-6; maybe TRBD1 (5 bases). The CDR3 has 16 residues. The V and J ends lost 5 bases and 8 bases respectively, with 19 bases between them. From germline, CDR1 is SGHDN and CDR2 FVKESK. CDR3 protein: CASSSNRLRGDSPLHF. CDR3 in DNA: TGTGCCAGCAGCTCCAACAGGCTCCGCGGCGATTCACCCCTCCACTTT.

This sequence joins TRBV10-3 and TRBJ1-6, with D unresolved. The CDR3 contains 13 residues. Between the trimmed V and J ends, which lost 6 bases and 5 bases, there was a span of 8 bases. Germline loops: CDR1 ENHRY, CDR2 SYGVKD. CDR3 in DNA: TGTGCCATCAGCCCGTTAAATAATTCACCCCTCCACTTT. Translation: CAISPLNNSPLHF.

The chain employs TRBV5-3 and TRBJ2-2; the match to TRBD1 covers 9 bases. Being an ORF, TRBV5-3 has a function that is uncertain. With V trimmed by 0 bases and J by 6 bases, 3 bases remained unmatched. The CDR3 has 15 residues. CDR3 in DNA: TGTGCCAGAAGCTTGGACAGGGGGCAGGCCGGGGAGCTGTTTTTT. Translating it yields CARSLDRGQAGELFF.

The chain combines TRBV7-3 with TRBJ2-3; tentatively, D is TRBD2 (7 bases). This CDR3 spans 19 amino acids. The V gene lost 5 bases and the J gene lost 4 bases, with 28 bases spanning the gap. The germline gives CDR1 SGHTA, CDR2 FQGTGA. DNA for the CDR3: TGTGCCAGCAGCCCCCGGGCGGGGGCCTTTGCGGGAGCAGCAGATACGCAGTATTTT. Translated, it gives CASSPRAGAFAGAADTQYF.

The rearrangement links TRBV7-2 to TRBJ2-5; 7 bases fit TRBD1. Trimming removed 5 bases from V and 11 bases from J; junction bases left unmatched: 8. Germline V gene sequence: CDR1 SGHTA, CDR2 FQGNSA. CDR3 size: 12 residues. The CDR3 here is CASSLGQALQYF. The CDR3 coding sequence is TGTGCCAGCAGCCTCGGACAGGCCCTACAGTACTTC.